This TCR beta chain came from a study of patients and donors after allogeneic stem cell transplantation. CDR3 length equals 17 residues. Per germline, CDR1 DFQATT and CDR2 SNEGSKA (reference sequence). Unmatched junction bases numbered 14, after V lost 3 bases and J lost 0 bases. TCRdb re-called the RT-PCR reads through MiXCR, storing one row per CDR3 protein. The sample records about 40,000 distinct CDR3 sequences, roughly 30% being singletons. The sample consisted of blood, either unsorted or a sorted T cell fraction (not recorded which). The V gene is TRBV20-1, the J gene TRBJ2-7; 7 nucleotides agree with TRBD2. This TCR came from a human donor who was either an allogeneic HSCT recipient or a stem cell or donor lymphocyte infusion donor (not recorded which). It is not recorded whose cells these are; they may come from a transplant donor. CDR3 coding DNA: TGCAGTGCTAGGACATCACTACTAGCGCCGAGCTCCTACGAGCAGTACTTC. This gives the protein CSARTSLLAPSSYEQYF.